This TCR beta chain was found in a study of early stage breast cancer tumors (dated by TCRdb to the late 2010s). About the study as a whole: Of the 15 to 20 invasive breast tumors, roughly eleven were found to be estrogen receptor-positive, progesterone receptor-positive and HER2-negative. Across all samples, approximately 2,500,000 templates representing roughly 1 million unique clonotypes were detected. The average read coverage per sample was roughly 9.6-fold. About 70% of the 12 ER+/PR+/HER2- tumors were invasive ductal carcinomas, while the other four were invasive lobular carcinomas. What the work shows at the level of the full study, not this receptor alone: Enriched TCRB sequences shared across patients were mostly commonly generated sequences, unlikely to play an important role in the tumor microenvironment. Around 2.5-fold higher T cell density and higher clonality were observed in tumors than in adjacent normal breast tissue. Chain pairing and functional markers such as CD4, CD8 and FOXP3 were not captured by bulk genomic DNA sequencing of unsorted cells. Because the cohort was small, a breakdown by tumor subtype could not be done. Repertoires from blood resembled normal breast more closely than tumor, and using blood as a reference for each tissue separated tumor from normal in about 90% of the 16 patients.

The study profiled bulk TCR beta-chain repertoires in matched peripheral blood, tumor and adjacent normal breast tissue taken from more than 15 patients with early-stage breast cancer. Before surgery, about 5-10 mL of whole blood was collected into EDTA tubes and then processed within 2 hours. Peripheral blood mononuclear cells were isolated by Ficoll-Paque centrifugation in SepMate-50 tubes. PBMCs were cryopreserved in aliquots of roughly 1.8 to 4 million cells in about 90% FBS with around 10% DMSO and kept in liquid nitrogen. Genomic DNA was extracted with the Qiagen AllPrep DNA/RNA Mini kit. Spanning cysteine to phenylalanine, the CDR3 consists of 12 amino acids. The retained sequence is limited to the CDR3, 36 bases, with the frame set at the first base. CDR1 is given as GTSNPN and CDR2 as SVGIG, both from the germline V gene (reference sequence). Clipping removes 7 bases from V and 9 bases from J, with 4 as the unmatched junction base count.

Each sample was amplified as two independent genomic DNA replicates: approximately 0.5 ug for blood and roughly 1.5 ug for tumor or normal breast. TCRB sequencing of genomic DNA was carried out with the ImmunoSeq Intro kit according to the manufacturer's instructions. The multiplex PCR ran for 30 to 35 cycles using proprietary primers and spike-in control sequences for absolute quantification. An 87-bp fragment spanning the CDR3 and flanking V and J genes was sequenced with single-end 150-bp reads. Seven samples, each with two replicates, were multiplexed per lane of an Illumina MiSeq using version 3.0 chemistry. The authors processed their data as follows. Raw data were processed with the vendor's proprietary pipeline, and both replicates were merged into a single result per sample. Clonotypes were defined as productive rearrangements sharing the V-gene family, CDR3 amino acid sequence and J-gene segment. Clonality was computed as 1 minus the normalized Shannon entropy (Pielou evenness) of TCRB abundances. T cell density was estimated as total templates divided by the number of input cells, with the number of input cells inferred from the DNA input amount. Recon, run with its default parameters, was used to estimate overall repertoire diversity and clonality. A clonotype counted as tumor-enriched if its abundance in tumor exceeded 0.1% and was at least 32-fold higher than its abundance in normal breast. This is the immuneACCESS table as TCRdb keeps it, with only in-frame sequences that have V and J called. A part of the clones is gone; compared with another copy, unresolved V genes explain less than half, and the rest is unexplained. D and trimming come from the DNA, and the V and J calls and clone size come from that table. The sample table lists some 75,000 clones, 79% of them with a count of one. The ten biggest clones cover roughly 3.2% of the sample.

Concerning this clone: Its specific antigen is unknown. The record has no base qualities; no much larger clone is one base away.

The sequencing input was blood. The chain is encoded by TRBV30 joined to TRBJ2-4, with 12 junctional bases fitting TRBD1. This TCR was recovered from a person aged 55 to 70 with breast cancer. This receptor has the CDR3 CASGTGGAIQYF. The nucleotides are TGTGCCTCGGGGACAGGGGGCGCCATTCAGTACTTC.